The 25 T cell receptor beta chains reported below all come from one sample, sequenced in a study of shared clonotypes between healthy human individuals. Libraries were prepared by immunoSEQ multiplex PCR; TCRdb keeps only in-frame clonotypes and omits some of them. The sample contains 2 million to 2.5 million clones, 95% of which appear only once. The sequencing input was naive CD4+ T cells sorted from blood. Subset described: CD45RA+ positively selected. These receptor sequences come from a man aged 18-30 years in good health.

The V gene is TRBV27, the J gene TRBJ2-5; D call uncertain. The CDR3 loop spans 14 amino acids. Germline values: CDR1 MNHEY, CDR2 SMNVEV (reference sequence). Trimming cost V 4 bases and J 0 bases, with 9 bases left between them. The CDR3 DNA reads TGTGCCAGCAGTTCCGGTTGGTACCAAGAGACCCAGTACTTC. It translates to CASSSGWYQETQYF.

V is TRBV30 and J is TRBJ2-2; D uncertain. The CDR3 loop spans 12 amino acids. Germline-derived CDR1 and CDR2 are GTSNPN and SVGIG (reference sequence). V was pared by 3 bases and J by 5 bases, with 7 bases between. The CDR3 DNA sequence: TGTGCCTGGAGACCCCAGACCGGGGAGCTGTTTTTT. This translates into CAWRPQTGELFF.

The gene calls are TRBV9 and TRBJ2-3; 15 bases fit TRBD2. In germline, CDR1 is SGDLS, CDR2 YYNGEE. V gave up 1 base and J gave up 4 bases; unmatched junction bases: 1. The CDR3 length is 16 residues. CDR3 in DNA: TGTGCCAGCAGCGTATGGACTAGCGGGGGGGCAGATACGCAGTATTTT. Translating it yields CASSVWTSGGADTQYF.

V usage is TRBV12-5 and J usage is TRBJ1-3, with D perhaps TRBD1 (5 bases). This CDR3 is built from 15 residues. The V and J ends lost 6 bases and 8 bases respectively, with 20 bases between them. CDR1 and CDR2 from the germline V gene are LGHNT and FRNRAP. In nucleotides, the CDR3 is TGTGCTAGTGGCCTCAGGGAGTCCAAAGGTGACACCATATATTTT. Its translation: CASGLRESKGDTIYF.

The rearrangement joins TRBV5-4 to TRBJ2-5; TRBD1 or TRBD2 may be the D gene (6 bases each). The CDR3 has 14 amino acids. Trimming cost V 1 base and J 5 bases, with 12 bases left between them. Per the germline V gene, CDR1 is SGHNT and CDR2 is YYREEE (reference sequence). The CDR3, as DNA: TGTGCCAGCAGCTTGCTGGGGGGCCTGGAGACCCAGTACTTC. It encodes CASSLLGGLETQYF.

The chain employs TRBV7-9 and TRBJ1-1, with D tentatively TRBD1 (6 bases). This CDR3 is built from 15 residues. Between the trimmed V and J ends, which lost 4 bases and 4 bases, there was a span of 16 bases. In germline, CDR1 is SEHNR, CDR2 FQNEAQ (reference sequence). The CDR3 region has the DNA TGTGCCAGCAGCTCCGGGTCGGGGACATTCACTGAAGCTTTCTTT. It encodes CASSSGSGTFTEAFF.

The chain couples TRBV19 to TRBJ1-2; 8 bases line up with TRBD1. The junction had 8 bases not matched to a gene; V was cut back by 3 bases and J by 8 bases. The CDR3 has 14 residues. In germline, CDR1 is LNHDA, CDR2 SQIVND (reference sequence). The CDR3 DNA is TGTGCCAGTAGTATCGGGGACAGGAATTTGGGCTACACCTTC. This translates into CASSIGDRNLGYTF.

This clone was seen only once. The chain recombines TRBV11-3 with TRBJ1-3; D unclear. Germline CDR1 is SGHNT and CDR2 is YENEEA. The V gene lost 4 bases and the J gene lost 0 bases, with 7 bases spanning the gap. CDR3 length: 14 residues. The CDR3 spells CASSSGPSGNTIYF. In nucleotides, the CDR3 is TGTGCCAGCAGCTCAGGTCCCTCTGGAAACACCATATATTTT.

In nucleotides, the CDR3 is TGTGCCAGCAGCCAAGATCCCGGCGAGCAGTTCTTC. The encoded protein is CASSQDPGEQFF. The chain recombines TRBV9 with TRBJ2-1; D uncertain. The CDR3 spans 12 residues. Trimming took off 4 bases at V and 10 bases at J, with 12 bases between the two ends. Per germline, CDR1 SGDLS and CDR2 YYNGEE.

The chain has TRBV28 and TRBJ2-5; TRBD2 might be the D (6 bases). Looked up from germline, CDR1 is MDHEN and CDR2 is SYDVKM. The germline V and J ends were trimmed by 4 bases and 5 bases, with 11 bases remaining between them. This CDR3 contains 13 residues. CDR3 sequence reads: CASSSSESETQYF. CDR3 DNA: TGTGCCAGCAGTTCTAGCGAGTCGGAGACCCAGTACTTC.

The gene calls are TRBV5-6 and TRBJ1-5; TRBD1 agrees at 7 bases. The germline CDR1 and CDR2 sequences are SGHDT and YYEEEE. J gave up 2 bases and V 1 base, and 15 bases lay outside the gene matches. The CDR3 runs 19 residues. The chain's CDR3 is CASSLRPIGGRRGNQPQHF. Here the CDR3 DNA reads TGTGCCAGCAGCTTGAGACCGATAGGGGGCAGGAGGGGCAATCAGCCCCAGCATTTT.

CDR3: CASSPGTALAYEQYF. In DNA form, the CDR3 reads TGTGCCAGCAGTCCCGGGACAGCACTAGCCTACGAGCAGTACTTC. V usage is TRBV6-1 and J usage is TRBJ2-7, with 7 bases identical to TRBD1. V shed 5 bases and J 2 bases; nucleotides not matched to a gene: 9. The CDR3 length is 15 residues. Germline CDR1 and CDR2: MNHNS and SASEGT.

The chain couples TRBV2 to TRBJ1-2; D is uncertain. Per the germline V gene, CDR1 is SNHLY and CDR2 is FYNNEI. The CDR3 totals 14 residues. V dropped 3 bases and J dropped 7 bases, with 15 bases sitting between them. The CDR3 coding sequence is TGTGCCAGCAGTGAGCGGAGCCAAGAGTCTGGCTACACCTTC. Its translation is CASSERSQESGYTF.

V usage is TRBV28 and J usage is TRBJ2-3; TRBD1 matches 8 bases. This CDR3 is 15 amino acids long. The germline V gene encodes CDR1 MDHEN and CDR2 SYDVKM. V lost 2 bases and J lost 5; bases outside the gene matches: 6. The CDR3 region is CASSLGRGRVDTQYF. CDR3 bases: TGTGCCAGCAGTTTAGGCAGGGGGCGTGTAGATACGCAGTATTTT.

The chain has TRBV27 and TRBJ1-2, with 7 nucleotides matching TRBD1. CDR1 and CDR2 (germline): MNHEY, SMNVEV (reference sequence). CDR3 length: 13 residues. CDR3 sequence: CASAVRGSYGYTF. Here the CDR3 DNA reads TGTGCTTCAGCAGTCAGGGGGAGCTATGGCTACACCTTC.

V is TRBV7-8 and J is TRBJ2-5; 9 nucleotides align to TRBD1. Unmatched junction bases numbered 4, after V lost 3 bases and J lost 14 bases. Germline loops: CDR1 SGHVS, CDR2 FQNEAQ. The CDR3 is made up of 11 amino acids. Here the CDR3 DNA reads TGTGCCAGCAGCTTCAAGGGACAGGGTTACTTC. Amino acid sequence: CASSFKGQGYF.

This rearrangement joins TRBV29-1 to TRBJ2-5; D uncertain. The length of the CDR3 is 15 residues. Between the trimmed V and J ends, which lost 2 bases and 1 base, there was a span of 14 bases. Germline V gene data show CDR1 as SQVTM and CDR2 as ANQGSEA. CDR3 bases: TGCAGCGTTGAATTCGTAAAGGGCGGCCAAGAGACCCAGTACTTC. It yields the protein CSVEFVKGGQETQYF. Using reference TRBV29-1 and TRBJ2-5 for the parts outside the CDR3, the full variable domain is SAVISQKPSRDICQRGTSLTIQCQVDSQVTMMFWYRQQPGQSLTLIATANQGSEATYESGFVIDKFPISRPNLTFSTLTVSNMSPEDSSIYLCSVEFVKGGQETQYFGPGTRLLVL.

The V call is TRBV20-1, the J call TRBJ2-1; the D gene is possibly TRBD1 (6 bases). With 4 bases removed from V and 16 bases from J, the gap between germline ends came to 17 bases. The CDR3 extends over 11 amino acids. Germline CDR1 and CDR2: DFQATT and SNEGSKA (reference sequence). The CDR3 bases are TGCAGTGCTACCCGGGACATGTCATCCTTCTTC. Its protein product is CSATRDMSSFF.

The chain has TRBV11-2 and TRBJ1-5; TRBD1 is a possible D gene (5 bases). This CDR3 has 17 amino acids. Germline lookup yields CDR1 SGHAT and CDR2 FQNNGV. Trimming cost V 0 bases and J 7 bases, with 19 bases left between them. This CDR3 is CASSLDGEGRPIQPQHF. The CDR3 region has the DNA TGTGCCAGCAGCTTAGACGGGGAGGGACGGCCGATACAGCCCCAGCATTTT.

This clone was recorded once. The sample carries other DNA sequences with the same CDR3. V is TRBV30 and J is TRBJ1-2; 9 nucleotides align to TRBD1. The CDR3 totals 13 residues. Losses at the gene ends were 3 bases for V and 3 bases for J; bases not matched to a gene: 2. CDR1 GTSNPN and CDR2 SVGIG come from the germline V gene (reference sequence). The CDR3 is CAWSDRGDYGYTF. In DNA form, the CDR3 reads TGTGCCTGGAGCGACAGGGGGGACTATGGCTACACCTTC.

This clone came up once. The chain is built from TRBV7-9 and TRBJ1-1; D ambiguous. From germline, CDR1 is SEHNR and CDR2 FQNEAQ (reference sequence). CDR3 length: 15 residues. The V gene lost 8 bases and the J gene lost 0 bases, with 16 bases spanning the gap. CDR3 sequence reads: CASLWGSIMNTEAFF. The CDR3 nucleotides read TGTGCCAGCCTCTGGGGATCCATAATGAACACTGAAGCTTTCTTT.

J is TRBJ2-5 and V is TRBV2; 7 nucleotides agree with TRBD2. V lost 5 bases, J lost 0 bases, and 0 bases stayed unmatched. Germline V lookup: CDR1 SNHLY, CDR2 FYNNEI. The CDR3 length is 13 residues. CDR3 bases: TGTGCCAGCAGTAGCGGGGACCAAGAGACCCAGTACTTC. This encodes CASSSGDQETQYF.

The chain couples TRBV6-1 to TRBJ2-3; a possible D gene is TRBD1 (6 bases). The germline gives CDR1 MNHNS, CDR2 SASEGT. The V gene lost 6 bases and the J gene lost 2 bases, with 12 bases spanning the gap. The CDR3 contains 14 residues. The CDR3 sequence is CASRETGFTDTQYF. DNA for the CDR3: TGTGCCAGCAGGGAAACAGGGTTCACAGATACGCAGTATTTT.

This chain links TRBV6-5 with TRBJ1-4, with D unclear. V was cut by 5 bases and J by 8 bases, with 6 bases left in between. The CDR3 loop spans 11 amino acids. Germline assignment: CDR1 MNHEY and CDR2 SVGAGI. DNA of the CDR3: TGTGCCAGCAGTGTATTGGAAAAACTGTTTTTT. Translating it yields CASSVLEKLFF.

This rearrangement joins TRBV10-1 to TRBJ2-3; D might be TRBD1 or TRBD2, each matching 5 bases. The V gene lost 2 bases and the J gene lost 3 bases, with 12 bases spanning the gap. The CDR3 extends over 15 amino acids. The germline V gene encodes CDR1 WNHNN and CDR2 SYGVQD (reference sequence). The CDR3 region is CASSENWGRTDTQYF. The CDR3 DNA reads TGCGCCAGCAGTGAGAACTGGGGACGAACAGATACGCAGTATTTT.